This T cell receptor beta chain was found in a study of T cells in Graves' hyperthyroidism and ophthalmopathy. Germline values: CDR1 SNHLY, CDR2 FYNNEI. CDR3 size: 11 residues. V lost 6 bases, J lost 6 bases, and 2 bases stayed unmatched. Amplified TCR beta CDR3 regions came from RNA transcripts. HTBI primers drove first-round RT-PCR of the TCR CDR3. MiXCR was run by TCRdb on the multiplex PCR reads, yielding one entry per CDR3 protein. The table includes about 360,000 distinct CDR3 sequences, approximately 20% detected once. This clonotype was observed at least ten times. This sequence joins TRBV2 and TRBJ2-7; 7 nucleotides match TRBD2. The sequence derives from a woman younger than 35 with Graves' hyperthyroidism. The sample consisted of blood. The CDR3 DNA is TGTGCCAGCAGCAGGGAGGGCGAGCAGTACTTC. Its protein is CASSREGEQYF.